This TCR beta chain stems from a study of blood T cell repertoires in COVID-19. Study-wide context: Collection of acute and convalescent COVID-19 samples took place in the United States, Italy and Spain. The analysed material was cDNA or gDNA that came from T cells, B-cell-depleted T cells, or PBMCs.

Methods used by the authors: Reference gene primers were amplified, and this amplification served to estimate nucleated cell counts. Assay: immunoSEQ multiplex PCR; the TCRdb copy retains only in-frame clones and omits some. V, J and clone size reflect that table, while D and trimming were determined from the DNA. The repertoire holds about 100,000 clones, with less than 85% as singletons. Germline V gene data show CDR1 as SGHRS and CDR2 as YFSETQ. The CDR3 runs to 16 residues. With V trimmed by 4 bases and J by 5 bases, 8 bases remained unmatched. The chain is built from TRBV5-1 and TRBJ2-2; TRBD1 matches at 10 bases. This clonotype was obtained from a woman between 55 and 75 years old with acute or convalescent COVID-19. Sequences were obtained from peripheral blood. CDR3 loop: CASSNTGTGATGELFF. The CDR3 nucleotides are TGCGCCAGCAGCAACACCGGGACAGGGGCTACCGGGGAGCTGTTTTTT.